The 9 T cell receptor beta chains listed next were all sequenced from one sample in a study of blood T cell repertoires in COVID-19. Assay: immunoSEQ multiplex PCR; the TCRdb copy retains only in-frame clones and omits some. The sample has some 70,000 clones; 80% to 90% are singletons. The sample comprised peripheral blood. Receptors originate from a woman in her sixties with acute or convalescent COVID-19.

J is TRBJ1-2 and V is TRBV24-1; TRBD1 matches at 8 bases. Unmatched junction bases numbered 7, after V lost 4 bases and J lost 4 bases. Germline CDR1 is KGHDR and CDR2 is SFDVKD. The CDR3 contains 15 residues. CDR3 amino acids: CATSESGGPLYGYTF. CDR3 nucleotide sequence: TGTGCCACCAGTGAATCAGGGGGCCCCCTCTATGGCTACACCTTC.

The chain uses TRBV29-1 and TRBJ1-2; 7 nucleotides agree with TRBD1. V lost 3 bases and J lost 2; bases outside the gene matches: 3. The CDR3 covers 13 residues. Germline assignment: CDR1 SQVTM and CDR2 ANQGSEA. In DNA, the CDR3 is TGCAGCGTTGATGGGACAGAAAACTATGGCTACACCTTC. This gives the protein CSVDGTENYGYTF.

This chain links TRBV5-1 with TRBJ1-2; 7 bases map to TRBD1. V was clipped by 5 bases and J by 5 bases; unmatched bases: 6. Germline lookup yields CDR1 SGHRS and CDR2 YFSETQ. The CDR3 covers 13 residues. The CDR3 bases are TGCGCCAGCAGACTTGACAGGGAGTATGGCTACACCTTC. It codes for CASRLDREYGYTF. The full variable domain, completed using reference TRBV5-1 and TRBJ1-2, is KAGVTQTPRYLIKTRGQQVTLSCSPISGHRSVSWYQQTPGQGLQFLFEYFSETQRNKGNFPGRFSGRQFSNSRSEMNVSTLELGDSALYLCASRLDREYGYTFGSGTRLTVV.

Written as DNA, the CDR3 is TGTGCCTGGAGTGTGCGATCTAATGAAAAACTGTTTTTT. It is translated as CAWSVRSNEKLFF. V gene TRBV30 combines with J gene TRBJ1-4; the D is unclear. The CDR3 has 13 residues. The germline CDR1 and CDR2 sequences are GTSNPN and SVGIG (reference sequence). V gave up 0 bases and J gave up 3 bases, with 5 bases separating them.

As regards this clone: Different DNA sequences within this sample yield the same CDR3. The J gene is TRBJ2-3, the V gene TRBV12-3 or TRBV12-4; D is uncertain. This CDR3 comprises 12 residues. V gave up 6 bases and J gave up 0 bases, with 4 bases separating them. The CDR3 here is CASSSSTDTQYF. As DNA, the CDR3 is TGTGCCAGCAGCTCTAGCACAGATACGCAGTATTTT.

The V gene is TRBV29-1, the J gene TRBJ2-7; 10 bases are a match to TRBD2. Trimming cost V 5 bases and J 2 bases; bases outside gene matches: 12. This CDR3 is 16 amino acids long. Per germline, CDR1 SQVTM and CDR2 ANQGSEA. The DNA of the CDR3 is TGCAGCGTTTTAATTAGCGGGGGGATCCCACCCTACGAGCAGTACTTC. Protein sequence: CSVLISGGIPPYEQYF.

The chain is built from TRBV10-3 and TRBJ2-2; D perhaps matches TRBD1 (6 bases). Trimming pared 3 bases from V and 3 bases from J, leaving 14 bases between. Per the germline V gene, CDR1 is ENHRY and CDR2 is SYGVKD. The CDR3 totals 16 residues. The CDR3 region is CAISEYRDRDTGELFF. CDR3 sequence (DNA): TGTGCCATCAGTGAATACAGGGATCGGGACACCGGGGAGCTGTTTTTT.

The chain couples TRBV5-1 to TRBJ2-3; 9 positions match TRBD1. This CDR3 has 15 residues. The V segment lost 0 bases and the J segment 4 bases; nucleotides outside the gene matches: 3. Germline V gene data show CDR1 as SGHRS and CDR2 as YFSETQ. CDR3 bases: TGCGCCAGCAGCTTGGCGGGACAGGGTTCAGATACGCAGTATTTT. Translation: CASSLAGQGSDTQYF. Using reference TRBV5-1 and TRBJ2-3 for the parts outside the CDR3, the full variable domain is KAGVTQTPRYLIKTRGQQVTLSCSPISGHRSVSWYQQTPGQGLQFLFEYFSETQRNKGNFPGRFSGRQFSNSRSEMNVSTLELGDSALYLCASSLAGQGSDTQYFGPGTRLTVL.

The V gene is TRBV15, the J gene TRBJ1-6; D is possibly TRBD1 (5 bases). V was shortened by 4 bases and J by 4 bases, with 11 bases between the two germline ends. The germline CDR1 and CDR2 sequences are LNHNV and YYDKDF (reference sequence). The CDR3 contains 15 residues. CDR3 nucleotide sequence: TGTGCCACCAGCACGGGGGGGAGGTATAATTCACCCCTCCACTTT. Amino acids: CATSTGGRYNSPLHF.